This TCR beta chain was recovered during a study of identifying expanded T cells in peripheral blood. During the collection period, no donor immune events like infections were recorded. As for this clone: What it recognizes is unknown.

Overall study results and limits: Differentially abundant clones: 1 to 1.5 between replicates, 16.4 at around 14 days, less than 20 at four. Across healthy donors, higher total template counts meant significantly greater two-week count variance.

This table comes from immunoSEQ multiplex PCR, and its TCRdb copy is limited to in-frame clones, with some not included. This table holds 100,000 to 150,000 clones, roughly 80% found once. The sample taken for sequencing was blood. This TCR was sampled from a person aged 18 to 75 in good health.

The chain's CDR3 is CASSLAWGNYGYTF. CDR3 DNA sequence: TGTGCCAGCAGCTTAGCATGGGGGAACTATGGCTACACCTTC. This chain joins TRBV11-2 and TRBJ1-2, with D perhaps TRBD1 (5 bases). The CDR3 sequence is 14 residues long. V lost 1 base to trimming and J lost 2 bases, with 8 bases between them. The germline gives CDR1 SGHAT, CDR2 FQNNGV.